Described below is a single T cell receptor (beta chain) sequence and its context. Antigen specificity is unknown. One entry per CDR3 protein, called by TCRdb with MiXCR from the reads. The profile shows 450,000 to 550,000 distinct CDR3 sequences, 15% to 20% of them singletons. The entry originates in a study of T cell repertoires in cytomegalovirus infection. Study background: It can be stated that public TCR beta signatures indicated CMV infection as well as a matching HLA type.

The CDR3 runs to 14 residues. V was clipped by 5 bases and J by 8 bases, with 15 bases between them. Germline loops: CDR1 MNHEY, CDR2 SMNVEV (reference sequence). General study results and limits: Accumulated public TCR beta family frequency recognized individuals carrying CMV together with the relevant HLA. The ex vivo response was dominated by HLA-C-restricted CMV-specific TCR beta clonotypes.

Material: CD8+ T cells from PBMCs. This rearrangement joins TRBV27 to TRBJ1-4; a weak D match, TRBD1 (5 bases). The clonotype was recovered from a human donor in good health (CMV status not recorded). Some clones in this sample may be carry-over from other donors' samples. The CDR3 DNA is TGTGCCAGCAGTCCGTTCAGGGCGTGGGAAAAACTGTTTTTT. Protein sequence: CASSPFRAWEKLFF.